The 5 T cell receptor beta chains given below trace back to one sample, sequenced in a study of Graves' ophthalmopathy and Graves' hyperthyroidism listed by TCRdb under 2018. The sequencing machine was an Illumina HiSeq 2000. TCR beta CDR3 regions were amplified from RNA transcripts for repertoire sequencing. HTBI primers and the Qiagen OneStep RT-PCR kit were used in a first-round RT-PCR, which was followed by a second-round multiplex PCR, size selection and purification. The raw public reads went through TCRdb reprocessing: fastp at Q25, MiXCR clone calling, in-frame beta chains kept. Rows merge per CDR3 protein into single entries with the most common DNA and genes. This sample gives under 200,000 distinct CDR3 sequences in total; approximately 38% of them show up just once. Approximately 5.5% of the sample goes to the ten largest clones. The sequencing input was peripheral blood. The receptor set was obtained from a woman in her 40s with Graves' ophthalmopathy. Donor details come from another sample of the same person, matched by shared clones.

This rearrangement joins TRBV10-1 to TRBJ2-5; 11 bases agree with TRBD1. V shed 0 bases, J shed 5 bases, and the junction held 5 bases outside the gene matches. This CDR3 has 16 residues. Germline V CDR1 and CDR2: WNHNN, SYGVQD (reference sequence). The CDR3: CASSESDRGQMETQYF. The CDR3 bases are TGCGCCAGCAGTGAGTCGGACAGGGGGCAGATGGAGACCCAGTACTTC.

This clonotype was observed a single time. The J gene is TRBJ2-2, the V gene TRBV28, with no clear D. V dropped 3 bases and J dropped 7 bases, with 9 bases sitting between them. From germline, CDR1 is MDHEN and CDR2 SYDVKM. This CDR3 has 13 amino acids. CDR3 coding DNA: TGTGCCAGCAGTTTCAAGGGAAGCGGGGAGCTGTTTTTT. It is translated as CASSFKGSGELFF.

The chain uses TRBV10-3 and TRBJ2-2; TRBD2 agrees at 8 bases. The CDR3 is 17 amino acids. CDR1 ENHRY and CDR2 SYGVKD come from the germline V gene. V shed 10 bases and J 3 bases; nucleotides not matched to a gene: 16. The CDR3 nucleotides are TGTGCCACCAGCGATACCACGGGAGGGCCTGACACCGGGGAGCTGTTTTTT. Its translation is CATSDTTGGPDTGELFF.

V gene TRBV24-1 combines with J gene TRBJ2-5; 10 bases map to TRBD2. The CDR3 loop spans 16 amino acids. V dropped 4 bases and J dropped 5; count of bases not matched to a gene: 9. Germline values: CDR1 KGHDR, CDR2 SFDVKD. The CDR3 sequence is CATSDTTSGMGETQYF. The CDR3 DNA reads as TGTGCCACCAGTGACACCACTAGCGGGATGGGGGAGACCCAGTACTTC.

This clonotype has a count of ten or more. This chain uses TRBV11-2 with TRBJ2-5, with 11 nucleotides matching TRBD2. J gave up 4 bases and V 4 bases, and 8 bases lay outside the gene matches. Germline loops: CDR1 SGHAT, CDR2 FQNNGV. This CDR3 is 16 amino acids long. As DNA, the CDR3 is TGTGCCAGCAGCTCGAATAGCGGGGGGGCGGGAGAGACCCAGTACTTC. Its translation is CASSSNSGGAGETQYF. The complete variable domain, with remaining parts taken from reference TRBV11-2 and TRBJ2-5, reads EAGVAQSPRYKIIEKRQSVAFWCNPISGHATLYWYQQILGQGPKLLIQFQNNGVVDDSQLPKDRFSAERLKGVDSTLKIQPAKLEDSAVYLCASSSNSGGAGETQYFGPGTRLLVL.